This T cell receptor (beta chain) was found in a study of shared clonotypes between healthy human individuals. Findings of the study overall: A generally larger estimated richness was seen in naive subsets than in memory subsets. Clonotypes that were shared across a handful of donors made up around 5% of naive CD4 clonotypes.

TCRdb's table, derived via immunoSEQ multiplex PCR, lists solely in-frame clones and lacks some. There are approximately 2.5 million clones in the sample; approximately 94% occur only once, and 0.11% to 0.15% lies in the top ten. Within Nashville, Tennessee resided all donors, each a Caucasian adult. A remark on this clone: Its specificity is not known. An end of the junction differs from the germline gene, which may be a read error.

The CDR3 covers 15 residues. Germline CDR1 SGHAT, CDR2 FQDESV (reference sequence). The source is a man between 18 and 29 years old in good health. V is TRBV11-1 and J is TRBJ2-7, with D possibly matching TRBD2 (5 bases). Sequenced sample: naive CD4+ T cells sorted from blood. Subset of the sample: CD45RA+ positively selected. The CDR3 DNA sequence: TGTGCCAGCAGCCTAGCCTCGGGTATCTCCTACGAGCAGTACTTC. Residues: CASSLASGISYEQYF.